This T cell receptor beta chain appears in the sequencing data of a study of blood T cells in healthy people across ages. The CDR3 loop spans 15 amino acids. From germline, CDR1 is SGHRS and CDR2 YFSETQ. V gave up 1 base and J gave up 1 base, with 11 bases separating them. With a J-beta primer mix and a sample-barcoded 5' primer, a second PCR ran about 7 to 12 cycles. A template-switch adaptor containing 12 random nucleotides labeled each cDNA molecule. Using its own MiXCR run on the 5' RACE reads, TCRdb lists one record per CDR3 protein. The table lists hundreds of thousands of distinct CDR3 sequences, 45% to 70% of them singletons.

Sequencing used blood. The chain has TRBV5-1 and TRBJ2-5; perhaps TRBD2 as D (5 bases). The clonotype comes from a middle-aged man in good health. CDR3 region: CASSLNVLAQETQYF. As DNA, the CDR3 is TGCGCCAGCAGCTTGAATGTCCTAGCCCAAGAGACCCAGTACTTC.